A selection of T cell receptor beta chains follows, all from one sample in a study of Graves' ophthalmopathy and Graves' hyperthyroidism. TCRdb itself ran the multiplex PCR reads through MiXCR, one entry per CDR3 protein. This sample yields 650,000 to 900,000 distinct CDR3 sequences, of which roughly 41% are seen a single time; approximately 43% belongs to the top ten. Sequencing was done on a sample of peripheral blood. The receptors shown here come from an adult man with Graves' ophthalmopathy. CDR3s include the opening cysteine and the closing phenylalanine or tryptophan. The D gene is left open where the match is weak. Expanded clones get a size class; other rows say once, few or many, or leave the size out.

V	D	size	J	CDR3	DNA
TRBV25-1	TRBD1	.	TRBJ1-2	CASSSPGTGLVGYTF	TGTGCCAGCAGTTCTCCCGGGACAGGGCTCGTTGGCTACACCTTC
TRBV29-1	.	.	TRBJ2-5	CSVVGHNQETQYF	TGCAGCGTTGTGGGACACAACCAAGAGACCCAGTACTTC
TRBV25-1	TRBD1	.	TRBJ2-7	CATTGSSRYEQYF	TGTGCCACGACAGGGTCCTCGCGTTACGAGCAGTACTTC
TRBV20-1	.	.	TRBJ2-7	CSARDPSGVGYEQYF	TGCAGTGCTAGAGATCCCAGCGGCGTCGGGTACGAGCAGTACTTC
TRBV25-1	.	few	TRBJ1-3	CASSSASKLYSGNTIYF	TGTGCCAGCAGTTCGGCGTCGAAATTATACTCTGGAAACACCATATATTTT
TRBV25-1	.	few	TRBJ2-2	CASSYVGRELFF	TGTGCCAGCAGTTACGTTGGCCGGGAGCTGTTTTTT
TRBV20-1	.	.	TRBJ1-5	CSARAQGGNQPQHF	TGCAGTGCTAGAGCCCAGGGCGGCAATCAGCCCCAGCATTTT
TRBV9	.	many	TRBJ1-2	CASSGTGYTF	TGTGCCAGCAGCGGAACGGGCTACACCTTC
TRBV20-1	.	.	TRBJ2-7	CSATDGGEQYF	TGCAGTGCTACGGACGGGGGCGAGCAGTACTTC
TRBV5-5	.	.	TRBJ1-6	CASSHGGSPLHF	TGTGCCAGCAGCCACGGGGGGTCACCCCTCCACTTT
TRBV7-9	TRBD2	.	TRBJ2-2	CASSQEPGLVGTGELFF	TGTGCCAGCAGCCAAGAACCGGGACTAGTAGGTACCGGGGAGCTGTTTTTT